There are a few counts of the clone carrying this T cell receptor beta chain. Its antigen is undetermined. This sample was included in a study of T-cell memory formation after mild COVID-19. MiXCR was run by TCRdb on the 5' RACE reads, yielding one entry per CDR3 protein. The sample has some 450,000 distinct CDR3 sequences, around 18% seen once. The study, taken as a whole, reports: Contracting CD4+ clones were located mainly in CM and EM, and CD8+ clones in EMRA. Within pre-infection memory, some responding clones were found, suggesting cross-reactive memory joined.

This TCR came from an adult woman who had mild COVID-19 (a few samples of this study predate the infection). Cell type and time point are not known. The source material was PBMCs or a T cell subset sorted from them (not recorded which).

The CDR3 sequence is CATEAGGRAVDTQYF. The CDR3 bases are TGTGCCACCGAAGCGGGCGGGAGGGCCGTAGATACGCAGTATTTT. The chain is built from TRBV24-1 and TRBJ2-3, with TRBD2 identical over 9 bases. The CDR3 loop spans 15 amino acids. The V gene's germline CDR1 is KGHDR and CDR2 SFDVKD. V dropped 9 bases and J dropped 5; count of bases not matched to a gene: 11.